These 21 T cell receptor beta chains came from one sample sequenced in a study of STAT5B mutations in CD4+ large granular lymphocyte leukemia. The assay was immunoSEQ multiplex PCR, and TCRdb's table has in-frame clones only and misses some. The sample lists tens of thousands of clones, approximately 80% occurring once. Sequencing input: CD4+ T cells from blood buffy coats. These receptors came from a human donor in good health.

V is TRBV4-3 and J is TRBJ1-2; D gene uncertain. The V end lost 2 bases, the J end lost 8 bases, and 6 bases lay between the germline ends. The CDR3 covers 11 residues. Germline-derived CDR1 and CDR2 are LGHNA and YSLEER. In nucleotides, the CDR3 is TGCGCCAGCAGCCAATCTGGGGGCTACACCTTC. This gives the protein CASSQSGGYTF.

V is TRBV5-8 and J is TRBJ2-5; 7 nucleotides align to TRBD1. The ends lost 4 bases at V and 1 base at J; junction bases unmatched: 10. The V gene's germline CDR1 is SGHTS and CDR2 YDEGEE. This CDR3 has 16 amino acids. Written as DNA, the CDR3 is TGTGCCAGCAGCCCCAGACAGGGTCTGTCCCAAGAGACCCAGTACTTC. Translated: CASSPRQGLSQETQYF.

The chain employs TRBV10-3 and TRBJ2-2; TRBD1 aligns across 8 bases. The junction had 14 bases not matched to a gene; V was cut back by 8 bases and J by 3 bases. CDR1 and CDR2 (germline): ENHRY, SYGVKD. The CDR3 length is 17 residues. The CDR3 reads CAIEVRGQGADTGELFF. The DNA for the CDR3 is TGTGCCATCGAAGTCCGAGGTCAGGGGGCGGACACCGGGGAGCTGTTTTTT.

The gene calls are TRBV7-9 and TRBJ2-3; 9 bases line up with TRBD2. The CDR3 is 15 residues long. The germline CDR1 and CDR2 sequences are SEHNR and FQNEAQ (reference sequence). V lost 4 bases, J lost 5 bases, and 7 bases stayed unmatched. The CDR3 is CASSSVAGVLDTQYF. CDR3 DNA: TGTGCCAGCAGCTCCGTAGCGGGAGTCCTAGATACGCAGTATTTT. Filled out from reference TRBV7-9 and TRBJ2-3, the complete variable domain reads DTGVSQNPRHKITKRGQNVTFRCDPISEHNRLYWYRQTLGQGPEFLTYFQNEAQLEKSRLLSDRFSAERPKGSFSTLEIQRTEQGDSAMYLCASSSVAGVLDTQYFGPGTRLTVL.

The rearrangement joins TRBV11-3 to TRBJ1-5, with D unclear. The CDR3 extends over 12 amino acids. CDR1 and CDR2 from the germline V gene are SGHNT and YENEEA. V was cut by 4 bases and J by 11 bases, with 12 bases left in between. DNA of the CDR3: TGTGCCAGCAGCTCAGATGGGTTGACCCAGCATTTT. Protein product: CASSSDGLTQHF.

This chain uses TRBV19 with TRBJ2-2; 8 bases agree with TRBD2. Germline-derived CDR1 and CDR2 are LNHDA and SQIVND (reference sequence). The CDR3 contains 15 residues. J lost 5 bases, V lost 4 bases, and 6 bases had no gene match. The chain's CDR3 is CASSSGGRRTGELFF. The CDR3 nucleotides are TGTGCCAGTAGTAGCGGCGGGAGGAGAACCGGGGAGCTGTTTTTT.

The V gene is TRBV5-4, the J gene TRBJ1-2; tentatively, D is TRBD1 (6 bases). The CDR3 totals 15 residues. V dropped 0 bases and J dropped 4 bases, with 13 bases sitting between them. Germline V gene data show CDR1 as SGHNT and CDR2 as YYREEE (reference sequence). The CDR3 sequence is CASSLDRETFYGYTF. CDR3 nucleotide sequence: TGTGCCAGCAGCTTGGACAGGGAGACCTTCTATGGCTACACCTTC.

The CDR3 here is CSVEVKDRGSYEQYF. The CDR3 bases are TGCAGCGTTGAAGTCAAGGACAGGGGATCCTACGAGCAGTACTTC. This chain links TRBV29-1 with TRBJ2-7; 9 bases map to TRBD1. CDR1 is SQVTM, CDR2 ANQGSEA, per germline. This CDR3 contains 15 residues. J was trimmed by 1 base and V by 1 base; bases with no gene match: 5.

This chain links TRBV6-1 with TRBJ2-1; possible D gene TRBD1, 5 bases. In germline, CDR1 is MNHNS, CDR2 SASEGT. There are 15 residues in the CDR3. The V gene lost 6 bases and the J gene lost 0 bases, with 12 bases spanning the gap. The CDR3 DNA is TGTGCCAGCAGCATAGACAGTAGCTCCTACAATGAGCAGTTCTTC. Protein sequence: CASSIDSSSYNEQFF.

The chain couples TRBV18 to TRBJ2-6, with TRBD2 as a possible D gene (5 bases). V was shortened by 3 bases and J by 11 bases, with 11 bases between the two germline ends. Germline CDR1 KGHSH, CDR2 LQKENI. The CDR3 has 13 residues. The CDR3 sequence: CASSPRESDVLTF. The CDR3 region has the DNA TGTGCCAGCTCACCTCGGGAATCGGACGTCCTGACTTTC.

V gene TRBV29-1 combines with J gene TRBJ2-7; D tentatively reads TRBD1 or TRBD2 (7 bases each). CDR3 length: 13 amino acids. The V gene's germline CDR1 is SQVTM and CDR2 ANQGSEA. V was shortened by 7 bases and J by 4 bases, with 17 bases between the two germline ends. The DNA for the CDR3 is TGCAGCGCTAGCGGACAGGATTGGTACGAGCAGTACTTC. It specifies CSASGQDWYEQYF.

The chain couples TRBV19 to TRBJ1-2, with D maybe TRBD1 (6 bases). The germline CDR1 and CDR2 sequences are LNHDA and SQIVND (reference sequence). Trimming removed 10 bases from V and 0 bases from J, with 18 bases in between. CDR3 size: 15 residues. This chain's CDR3 is CAIMTGIDSNYGYTF. The CDR3 DNA reads as TGTGCCATCATGACAGGAATAGACTCTAACTATGGCTACACCTTC.

The DNA for the CDR3 is TGTGCCATCAATGGACGTGGCACTGAAGCTTTCTTT. It yields the protein CAINGRGTEAFF. The chain carries TRBV10-3 and TRBJ1-1; D gene unclear. Trimming removed 7 bases at V and 4 bases at J, with 10 bases between. Germline CDR1 reads ENHRY; CDR2 reads SYGVKD. The CDR3 length is 12 residues.

This clone occurred once. This sequence joins TRBV9 and TRBJ2-1; TRBD1 matches 7 bases. The CDR3 loop spans 14 amino acids. Germline V lookup: CDR1 SGDLS, CDR2 YYNGEE. V gave up 4 bases and J gave up 6 bases; unmatched junction bases: 7. The CDR3 bases are TGTGCCAGCAGCACACGAGGGGGCCCCAATGAGCAGTTCTTC. Translation gives CASSTRGGPNEQFF. The whole variable domain, remainder taken from reference TRBV9 and TRBJ2-1, is DSGVTQTPKHLITATGQRVTLRCSPRSGDLSVYWYQQSLDQGLQFLIQYYNGEERAKGNILERFSAQQFPDLHSELNLSSLELGDSALYFCASSTRGGPNEQFFGPGTRLTVL.

The rearrangement joins TRBV10-3 to TRBJ2-3; 10 bases agree with TRBD2. V gave up 5 bases and J gave up 5 bases; unmatched junction bases: 10. Germline CDR1 reads ENHRY; CDR2 reads SYGVKD. The CDR3 covers 16 residues. The CDR3 here is CAISRGSGRALDTQYF. The CDR3 DNA sequence: TGTGCCATCAGTCGGGGGAGCGGGAGGGCCCTAGATACGCAGTATTTT.

This clone has a handful of counts. The genes are TRBV7-2 and TRBJ2-1; D perhaps matches TRBD1 (7 bases). This CDR3 has 11 residues. V lost 8 bases and J lost 9, with 11 bases in between. Looked up from germline, CDR1 is SGHTA and CDR2 is FQGNSA. The CDR3 nucleotides are TGTGCCAGCCAGGGGGGAAGTGAGCAGTTCTTC. Amino acids: CASQGGSEQFF.

V is TRBV19 and J is TRBJ1-4; D is undetermined. Germline loops: CDR1 LNHDA, CDR2 SQIVND (reference sequence). This CDR3 spans 16 amino acids. V gave up 5 bases and J gave up 7 bases, with 20 bases separating them. The CDR3 DNA sequence: TGTGCCAGTAGTCCCTCCTTTACCGGAGATGGTGAAAAACTGTTTTTT. Translated, it gives CASSPSFTGDGEKLFF.

The V gene is TRBV6-4, the J gene TRBJ1-6, with 9 bases fitting TRBD1. From germline, CDR1 is MRHNA and CDR2 SNTAGT. The trim removed 6 bases at V and 7 bases at J, leaving 1 base unmatched. This CDR3 is built from 13 residues. CDR3: CASRGQGNSPLHF. The DNA for the CDR3 is TGTGCCAGCAGGGGACAGGGAAATTCACCCCTCCACTTT.

This clone has only one observation. The chain recombines TRBV19 with TRBJ2-6, with D hard to call. Between the trimmed V and J ends, which lost 5 bases and 1 base, there was a span of 3 bases. The CDR3 sequence is 13 residues long. Per the germline V gene, CDR1 is LNHDA and CDR2 is SQIVND (reference sequence). This chain's CDR3 is CASSQSGANVLTF. CDR3 DNA: TGTGCCAGTAGTCAGTCTGGGGCCAACGTCCTGACTTTC.

The rearrangement joins TRBV7-9 to TRBJ2-6; D is possibly TRBD2 (5 bases). Germline V gene sequence: CDR1 SEHNR, CDR2 FQNEAQ (reference sequence). The CDR3 covers 16 residues. Trimming left V 5 bases short and J 0 bases short, with 11 bases between. CDR3 coding DNA: TGTGCCAGCAGCCCAGGACTTTTCTCTGGGGCCAACGTCCTGACTTTC. Translating it yields CASSPGLFSGANVLTF.

CDR3 bases: TGTGCCAGCAGTCAAAACACCGGGACAGGGGAGGGCTACACCTTC. Amino acid sequence: CASSQNTGTGEGYTF. The gene calls are TRBV6-6 and TRBJ1-2, with TRBD1 matching 10 bases. The CDR3 covers 15 residues. Germline V lookup: CDR1 MNHNY, CDR2 SVGAGI (reference sequence). J lost 8 bases, V lost 5 bases, and 11 bases had no gene match.